The TCR beta chain under discussion was sequenced for a study of Tregs in tolerant kidney transplant recipients. Related graft donors supplied nonmyeloablative bone marrow transplants, and mixed chimerism was transient. Libraries were prepared by immunoSEQ multiplex PCR; TCRdb keeps only in-frame clonotypes and omits some of them. The sample has tens of thousands of clones, under 95% seen once. Trimming cost V 3 bases and J 3 bases, with 12 bases left between them. CDR3 length equals 15 residues. Germline V lookup: CDR1 LNHDA, CDR2 SQIVND (reference sequence). The genes are TRBV19 and TRBJ2-1; tentatively, D is TRBD1 (6 bases). The source is a human patient who received a combined kidney and bone marrow transplant. Certain T cells may be donor cells from the graft. The sample was CD4+ T cells from blood (PBMCs), taken 12 months after the transplant. CDR3 region: CASSMEGGYYNEQFF. CDR3 DNA sequence: TGTGCCAGTAGTATGGAAGGGGGATACTACAATGAGCAGTTCTTC.